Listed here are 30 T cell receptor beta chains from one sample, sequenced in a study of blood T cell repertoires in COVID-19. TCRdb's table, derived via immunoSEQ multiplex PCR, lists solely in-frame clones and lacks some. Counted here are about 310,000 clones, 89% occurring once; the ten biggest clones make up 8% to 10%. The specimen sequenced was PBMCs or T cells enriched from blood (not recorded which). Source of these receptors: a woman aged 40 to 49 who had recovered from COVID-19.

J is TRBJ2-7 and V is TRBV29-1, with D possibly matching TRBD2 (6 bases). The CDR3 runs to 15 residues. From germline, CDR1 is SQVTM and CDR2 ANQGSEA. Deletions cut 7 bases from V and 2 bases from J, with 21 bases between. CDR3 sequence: CSAVRGSGGTYEQYF. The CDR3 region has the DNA TGCAGCGCCGTACGGGGGAGCGGAGGGACCTACGAGCAGTACTTC.

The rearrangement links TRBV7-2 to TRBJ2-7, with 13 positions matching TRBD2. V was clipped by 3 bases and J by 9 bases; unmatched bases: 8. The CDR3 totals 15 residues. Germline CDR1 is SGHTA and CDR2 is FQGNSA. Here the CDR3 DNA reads TGTGCCAGCAGCTTTTTGACTAGCGGGAGGTCGGGGCAGTACTTC. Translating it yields CASSFLTSGRSGQYF.

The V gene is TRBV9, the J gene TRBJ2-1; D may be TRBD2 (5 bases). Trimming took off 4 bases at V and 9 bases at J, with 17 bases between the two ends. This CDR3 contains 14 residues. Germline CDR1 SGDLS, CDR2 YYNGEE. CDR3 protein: CASSLPGLRAEQFF. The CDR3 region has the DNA TGTGCCAGCAGCCTTCCTGGACTCCGAGCTGAGCAGTTCTTC.

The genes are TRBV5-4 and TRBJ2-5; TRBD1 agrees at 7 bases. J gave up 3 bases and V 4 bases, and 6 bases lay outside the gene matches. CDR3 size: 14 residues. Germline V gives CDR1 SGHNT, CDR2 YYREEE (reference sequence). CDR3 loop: CASSPGQREETQYF. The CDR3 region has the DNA TGTGCCAGCAGCCCGGGACAGAGAGAAGAGACCCAGTACTTC.

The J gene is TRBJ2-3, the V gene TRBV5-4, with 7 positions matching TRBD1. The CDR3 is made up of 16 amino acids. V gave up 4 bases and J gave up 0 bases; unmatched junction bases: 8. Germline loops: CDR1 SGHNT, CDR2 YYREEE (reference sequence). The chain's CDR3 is CASSPPTGVSTDTQYF. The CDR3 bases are TGTGCCAGCAGCCCCCCCACAGGGGTAAGCACAGATACGCAGTATTTT.

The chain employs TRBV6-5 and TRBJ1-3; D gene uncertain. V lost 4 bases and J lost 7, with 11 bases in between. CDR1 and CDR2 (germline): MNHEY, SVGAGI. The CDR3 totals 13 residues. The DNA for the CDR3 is TGTGCCAGCAGTTCGGGGTTCCGGAACACCATATATTTT. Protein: CASSSGFRNTIYF.

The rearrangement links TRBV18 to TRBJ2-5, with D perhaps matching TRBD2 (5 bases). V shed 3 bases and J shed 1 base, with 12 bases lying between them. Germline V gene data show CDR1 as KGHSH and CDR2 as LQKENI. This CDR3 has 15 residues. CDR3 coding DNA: TGTGCCAGCTCACCGGTCCGAGGAGGCCAAGAGACCCAGTACTTC. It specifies CASSPVRGGQETQYF. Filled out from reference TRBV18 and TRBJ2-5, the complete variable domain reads NAGVMQNPRHLVRRRGQEARLRCSPMKGHSHVYWYRQLPEEGLKFMVYLQKENIIDESGMPKERFSAEFPKEGPSILRIQQVVRGDSAAYFCASSPVRGGQETQYFGPGTRLLVL.

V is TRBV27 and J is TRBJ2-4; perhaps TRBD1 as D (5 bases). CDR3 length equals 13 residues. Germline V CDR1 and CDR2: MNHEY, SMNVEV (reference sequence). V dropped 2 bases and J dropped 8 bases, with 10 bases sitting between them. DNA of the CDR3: TGTGCCAGCAGTTTAGGCAGGGATGACATTCAGTACTTC. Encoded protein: CASSLGRDDIQYF.

This chain's CDR3 is CASGGVGRGGPNEQFF. The CDR3 nucleotides read TGTGCCAGCGGAGGGGTAGGACGGGGGGGCCCGAATGAGCAGTTCTTC. The chain combines TRBV2 with TRBJ2-1, with 8 bases that match TRBD2. Germline loops: CDR1 SNHLY, CDR2 FYNNEI. With 8 bases clipped from V and 7 bases from J, the junction kept 16 bases outside the gene matches. The CDR3 length is 16 residues.

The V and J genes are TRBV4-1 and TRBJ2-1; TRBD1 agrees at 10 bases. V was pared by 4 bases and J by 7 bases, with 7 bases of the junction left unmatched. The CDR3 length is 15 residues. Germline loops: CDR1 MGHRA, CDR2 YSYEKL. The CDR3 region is CASSRKGQGLNEQFF. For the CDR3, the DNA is TGCGCCAGCAGCCGAAAGGGACAGGGGTTGAATGAGCAGTTCTTC.

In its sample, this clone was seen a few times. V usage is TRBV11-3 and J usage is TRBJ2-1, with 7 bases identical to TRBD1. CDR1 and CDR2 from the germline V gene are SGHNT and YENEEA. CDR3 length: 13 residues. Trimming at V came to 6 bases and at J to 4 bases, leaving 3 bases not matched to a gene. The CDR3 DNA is TGTGCCAGCAGGGACAGGCAGTACAATGAGCAGTTCTTC. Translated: CASRDRQYNEQFF. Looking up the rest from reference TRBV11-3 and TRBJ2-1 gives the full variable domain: EAGVVQSPRYKIIEKKQPVAFWCNPISGHNTLYWYLQNLGQGPELLIRYENEEAVDDSQLPKDRFSAERLKGVDSTLKIQPAELGDSAVYLCASRDRQYNEQFFGPGTRLTVL.

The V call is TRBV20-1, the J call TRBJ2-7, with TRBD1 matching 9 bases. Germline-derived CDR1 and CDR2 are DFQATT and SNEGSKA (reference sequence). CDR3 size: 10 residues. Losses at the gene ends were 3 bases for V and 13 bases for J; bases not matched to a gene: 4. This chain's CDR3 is CSARRDREYF. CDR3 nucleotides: TGCAGTGCTAGGAGGGACAGGGAATACTTC.

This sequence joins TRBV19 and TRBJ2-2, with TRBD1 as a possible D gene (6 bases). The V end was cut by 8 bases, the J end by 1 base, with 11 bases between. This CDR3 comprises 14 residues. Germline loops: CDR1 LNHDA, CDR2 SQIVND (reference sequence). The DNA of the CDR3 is TGTGCCAGTCGAGACAGGCAGAACACCGGGGAGCTGTTTTTT. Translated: CASRDRQNTGELFF.

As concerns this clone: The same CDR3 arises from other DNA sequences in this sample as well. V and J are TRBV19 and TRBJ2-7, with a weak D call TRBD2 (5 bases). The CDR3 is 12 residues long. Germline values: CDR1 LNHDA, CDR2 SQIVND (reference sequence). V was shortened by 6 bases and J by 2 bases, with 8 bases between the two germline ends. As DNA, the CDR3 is TGTGCCAGTAGCCCGGGGACCTACGAGCAGTACTTC. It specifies CASSPGTYEQYF.

The CDR3 DNA reads TGTGCCAGCAGTTTAACGGGGAGCACTGAAGCTTTCTTT. It encodes CASSLTGSTEAFF. The V gene is TRBV12-3 or TRBV12-4, the J gene TRBJ1-1, with no clear D. This CDR3 spans 13 amino acids. V was cut by 2 bases and J by 4 bases, with 8 bases left in between.

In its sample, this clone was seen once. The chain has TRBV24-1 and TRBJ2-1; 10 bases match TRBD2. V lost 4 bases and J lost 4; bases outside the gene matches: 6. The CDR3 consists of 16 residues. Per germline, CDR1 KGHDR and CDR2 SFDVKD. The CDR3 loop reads CATSDPRTSGYNEQFF. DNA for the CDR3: TGTGCCACCAGTGACCCCAGGACTAGCGGATACAATGAGCAGTTCTTC.

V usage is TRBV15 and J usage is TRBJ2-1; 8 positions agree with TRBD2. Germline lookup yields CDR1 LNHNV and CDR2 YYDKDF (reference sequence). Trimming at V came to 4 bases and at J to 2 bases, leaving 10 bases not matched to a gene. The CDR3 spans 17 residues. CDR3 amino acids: CATSNPRTGGPYNEQFF. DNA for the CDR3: TGTGCCACCAGCAACCCCCGCACGGGGGGGCCCTACAATGAGCAGTTCTTC.

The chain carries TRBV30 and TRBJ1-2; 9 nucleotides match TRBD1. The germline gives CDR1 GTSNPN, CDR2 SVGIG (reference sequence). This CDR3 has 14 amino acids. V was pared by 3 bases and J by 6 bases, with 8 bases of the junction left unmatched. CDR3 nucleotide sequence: TGTGCCTGGAGGGCTGGACAGGGGATTCATGGCTACACCTTC. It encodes CAWRAGQGIHGYTF.

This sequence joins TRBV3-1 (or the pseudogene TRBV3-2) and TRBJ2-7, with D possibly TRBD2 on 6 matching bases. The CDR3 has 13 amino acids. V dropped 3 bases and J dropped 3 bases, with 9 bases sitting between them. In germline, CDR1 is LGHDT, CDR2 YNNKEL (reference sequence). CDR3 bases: TGTGCCAGCAGCCACGGGGGATACTACGAGCAGTACTTC. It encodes CASSHGGYYEQYF.

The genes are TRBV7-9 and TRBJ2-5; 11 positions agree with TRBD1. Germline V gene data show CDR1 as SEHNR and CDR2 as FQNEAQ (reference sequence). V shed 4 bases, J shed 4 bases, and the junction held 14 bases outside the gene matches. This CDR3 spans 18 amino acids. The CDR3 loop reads CASSSLIWTGGSRETQYF. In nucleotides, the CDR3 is TGTGCCAGCAGCTCACTAATCTGGACAGGGGGCTCAAGAGAGACCCAGTACTTC.

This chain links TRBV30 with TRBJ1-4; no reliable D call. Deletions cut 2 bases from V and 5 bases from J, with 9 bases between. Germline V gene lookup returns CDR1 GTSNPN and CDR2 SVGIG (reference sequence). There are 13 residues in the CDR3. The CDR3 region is CAWSRQTNEKLFF. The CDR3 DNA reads TGTGCCTGGAGTCGGCAGACAAATGAAAAACTGTTTTTT.

The CDR3 sequence: CATSDGGTGLYEQYF. CDR3 nucleotides: TGTGCCACCAGTGACGGCGGGACAGGCCTCTACGAGCAGTACTTC. The V and J genes are TRBV24-1 and TRBJ2-7; 8 bases match TRBD1. This CDR3 has 15 amino acids. Per the germline V gene, CDR1 is KGHDR and CDR2 is SFDVKD. Trimming at V came to 4 bases and at J to 3 bases, leaving 7 bases not matched to a gene.

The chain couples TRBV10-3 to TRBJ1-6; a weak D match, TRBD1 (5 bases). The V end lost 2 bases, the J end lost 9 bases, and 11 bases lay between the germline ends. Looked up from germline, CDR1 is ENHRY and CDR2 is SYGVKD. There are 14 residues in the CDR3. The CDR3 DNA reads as TGTGCCATCAGTGAGATAGGGGAAGCTTCACCCCTCCACTTT. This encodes CAISEIGEASPLHF.

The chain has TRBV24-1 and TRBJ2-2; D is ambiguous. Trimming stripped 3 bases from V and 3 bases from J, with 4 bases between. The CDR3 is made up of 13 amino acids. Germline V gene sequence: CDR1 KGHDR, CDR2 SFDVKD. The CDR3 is CATSDPYTGELFF. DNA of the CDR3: TGTGCCACCAGTGATCCATACACCGGGGAGCTGTTTTTT.

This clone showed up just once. The CDR3 DNA reads as TGTGCCAGCAGCTTGTCGAGGGGGAGCCTCACCCCCGAAGCTTTCTTT. This sequence encodes CASSLSRGSLTPEAFF. The chain carries TRBV5-5 and TRBJ1-1, with D possibly being TRBD1 (6 bases). Germline CDR1 is SGHKS and CDR2 is YYEKEE (reference sequence). This CDR3 has 16 amino acids. Trimming shortened V by 1 base and J by 8 bases, and 21 bases separated the two germline ends.

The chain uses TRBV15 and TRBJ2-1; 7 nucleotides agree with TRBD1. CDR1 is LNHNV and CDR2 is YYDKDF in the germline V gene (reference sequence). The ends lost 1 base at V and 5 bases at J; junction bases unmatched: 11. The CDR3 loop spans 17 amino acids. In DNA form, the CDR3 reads TGTGCCACCAGCAGAGGATTGGGTGGGACAGCCGACAATGAGCAGTTCTTC. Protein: CATSRGLGGTADNEQFF.

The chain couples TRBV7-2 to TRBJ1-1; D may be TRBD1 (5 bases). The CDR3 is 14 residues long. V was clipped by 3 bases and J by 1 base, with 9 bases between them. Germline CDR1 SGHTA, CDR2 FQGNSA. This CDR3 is CASSFSRANTEAFF. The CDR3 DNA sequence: TGTGCCAGCAGCTTTTCCAGGGCGAACACTGAAGCTTTCTTT.

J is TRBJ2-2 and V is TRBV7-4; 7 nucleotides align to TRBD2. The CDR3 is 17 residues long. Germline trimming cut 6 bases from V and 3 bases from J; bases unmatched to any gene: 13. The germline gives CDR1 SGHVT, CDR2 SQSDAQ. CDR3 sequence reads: CASSCSWRGYHTGELFF. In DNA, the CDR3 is TGTGCCAGCAGTTGCTCGTGGCGGGGGTATCACACCGGGGAGCTGTTTTTT.

CDR3 bases: TGTGCCTGGAGAACCCTAGCGGGAACCAATGAGCAGTTCTTC. Protein product: CAWRTLAGTNEQFF. The chain uses TRBV30 and TRBJ2-1, with 9 bases matching TRBD2. The CDR3 runs 14 residues. CDR1 and CDR2 (germline): GTSNPN, SVGIG (reference sequence). J lost 6 bases, V lost 3 bases, and 6 bases had no gene match.

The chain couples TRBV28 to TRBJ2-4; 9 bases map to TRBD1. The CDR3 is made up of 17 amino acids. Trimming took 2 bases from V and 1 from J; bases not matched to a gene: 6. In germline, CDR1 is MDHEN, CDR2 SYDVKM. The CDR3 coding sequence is TGTGCCAGCAGTTTAAGACAGGGGGGTAGGGCCAAAAACATTCAGTACTTC. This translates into CASSLRQGGRAKNIQYF. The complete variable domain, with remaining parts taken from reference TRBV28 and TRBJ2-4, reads DVKVTQSSRYLVKRTGEKVFLECVQDMDHENMFWYRQDPGLGLRLIYFSYDVKMKEKGDIPEGYSVSREKKERFSLILESASTNQTSMYLCASSLRQGGRAKNIQYFGAGTRLSVL.